Below, 25 T cell receptor beta chains from the same sample are listed, as sequenced in a study of low-dose radiotherapy and immunotherapy resistance in tumors. Described time point: after trial treatment. Treatment given: LDRT plus nivolumab, ipilimumab, low-dose cyclophosphamide and aspirin (RACIN trial). TRAV- and TRBV-specific primers were used for first-strand cDNA, which covered alpha and beta chains. TCR amplification used roughly 21 PCR cycles, a constant-region primer and a V-primer adapter. From the reads, TCRdb called clonotypes with MiXCR, one entry per CDR3 protein. The sample yields roughly 30,000 distinct CDR3 sequences, approximately 54% seen once. The specimen comprised PBMCs, sampled after low-dose radiotherapy plus immunotherapy. The origin of the receptors is a male donor with gallbladder cancer.

This clonotype was observed at least ten times. This chain uses TRBV14 with TRBJ2-7; 11 bases are shared with TRBD2. V shed 1 base, J shed 6 bases, and the junction held 2 bases outside the gene matches. The V gene's germline CDR1 is SGHDN and CDR2 FVKESK. The CDR3 loop spans 14 amino acids. The DNA for the CDR3 is TGTGCCAGCAGCCAAGTTAGCGGGAGGGGCGAGCAGTACTTC. It specifies CASSQVSGRGEQYF.

The genes are TRBV11-2 and TRBJ2-7; D is uncertain. The V end lost 0 bases, the J end lost 0 bases, and 3 bases lay between the germline ends. The CDR3 contains 13 residues. Germline V lookup: CDR1 SGHAT, CDR2 FQNNGV. The CDR3 DNA follows: TGTGCCAGCAGCTTAGAGAGCTCCTACGAGCAGTACTTC. It encodes CASSLESSYEQYF.

This clonotype was found a few times. V and J are TRBV4-2 and TRBJ1-2; D not certain. Trimming removed 0 bases at V and 5 bases at J, with 13 bases between. This CDR3 is 15 amino acids long. Germline CDR1 and CDR2: LGHNA and YNFKEQ. Here the CDR3 DNA reads TGTGCCAGCAGCCAAGATAGAGCGGGATTATATGGCTACACCTTC. This gives the protein CASSQDRAGLYGYTF.

The chain uses TRBV20-1 and TRBJ2-5, with D tentatively TRBD2 (6 bases). Germline assignment: CDR1 DFQATT and CDR2 SNEGSKA (reference sequence). V gave up 3 bases and J gave up 1 base, with 15 bases separating them. The CDR3 consists of 15 residues. The chain's CDR3 is CSASPPSGGQETQYF. As DNA, the CDR3 is TGCAGTGCTAGTCCGCCCTCCGGGGGCCAAGAGACCCAGTACTTC.

With regard to this clonotype: Here the CDR3 omits its conserved ending phenylalanine or tryptophan, so a read error is the likely source. The CDR3 DNA sequence: TGTGCCAGTAGTGCGGCAGGGGGCTCGGGTGAGACCCAGTACCTC. Encoded protein: CASSAAGGSGETQYL. The chain recombines TRBV19 with TRBJ2-5, with 8 bases matching TRBD1. This CDR3 spans 15 amino acids. V shed 5 bases and J 5 bases; nucleotides not matched to a gene: 10. The V gene's germline CDR1 is LNHDA and CDR2 SQIVND (reference sequence).

The rearrangement links TRBV29-1 to TRBJ1-1; D unresolved. CDR1 is SQVTM, CDR2 ANQGSEA, per germline. CDR3 length: 12 residues. Trimming took off 4 bases at V and 4 bases at J, with 10 bases between the two ends. The CDR3 DNA is TGCAGCGTTGGGACGGCTCGCACTGAAGCTTTCTTT. It is translated as CSVGTARTEAFF.

This clonotype was observed many times. The chain is built from TRBV14 and TRBJ2-7; TRBD2 agrees at 9 bases. The V gene's germline CDR1 is SGHDN and CDR2 FVKESK. The CDR3 spans 14 residues. Trimming took 8 bases from V and 2 from J; bases not matched to a gene: 7. The CDR3 DNA reads as TGTGCCAGCCAACTAGCGGGCGCTACCTACGAGCAGTACTTC. This translates into CASQLAGATYEQYF.

This rearrangement joins TRBV3-1 to TRBJ2-3; no clear D. Germline loops: CDR1 LGHDT, CDR2 YNNKEL (reference sequence). Trimming shortened V by 0 bases and J by 2 bases, and 9 bases separated the two germline ends. CDR3 length equals 15 residues. CDR3 DNA: TGTGCCAGCAGCCAAGATTCAAAGATCACAGATACGCAGTATTTT. It codes for CASSQDSKITDTQYF.

Comment on this clonotype: Only one base separates this from a far larger clonotype, so it likely reflects a read error. V gene TRBV9 combines with J gene TRBJ2-7; maybe TRBD2 (6 bases). CDR1 is SGDLS, CDR2 YYNGEE, per germline. CDR3 length: 15 amino acids. Trimming took off 3 bases at V and 7 bases at J, with 20 bases between the two ends. As DNA, the CDR3 is TGTGCCAGCAGCGCCCGACTAGTCTCCTACAATGAGCAGTACTTC. It translates to CASSARLVSYNEQYF.

This clonotype ranks as medium-sized. V and J are TRBV7-2 and TRBJ2-5; 12 positions match TRBD2. The junction had 11 bases not matched to a gene; V was cut back by 1 base and J by 5 bases. CDR3 length equals 18 residues. Germline V CDR1 and CDR2: SGHTA, FQGNSA. In nucleotides, the CDR3 is TGTGCCAGCAGCTTAGTGTGGAGACTAGCGGGAGCTGTCGAGACCCAGTACTTC. Amino acid sequence: CASSLVWRLAGAVETQYF.

CDR3 nucleotide sequence: TGCGCCAGCAGCCAAGATGGTGGCAGGGCGGAGACCCAGTACTTC. This encodes CASSQDGGRAETQYF. The J gene is TRBJ2-5, the V gene TRBV4-1, with a weak D call TRBD1 (5 bases). The CDR3 is 15 amino acids. Germline V CDR1 and CDR2: MGHRA, YSYEKL. Trimming removed 0 bases from V and 5 bases from J, with 13 bases in between.

The rearrangement uses TRBV2 and TRBJ1-6; the match to TRBD1 covers 7 bases. The CDR3 spans 12 residues. The V segment lost 6 bases and the J segment 7 bases; nucleotides outside the gene matches: 0. The V gene's germline CDR1 is SNHLY and CDR2 FYNNEI. The CDR3: CASRTGNSPLHF. The CDR3 DNA is TGTGCCAGCAGGACAGGGAATTCACCCCTCCACTTT.

This clonotype is medium-sized in the sample. The chain is built from TRBV28 and TRBJ2-7; D assignment may be TRBD1 or TRBD2 (6 bases each). CDR1 MDHEN and CDR2 SYDVKM come from the germline V gene. This CDR3 contains 15 residues. Trimming took off 5 bases at V and 2 bases at J, with 16 bases between the two ends. The CDR3 sequence is CASSDRGRAAYEQYF. The CDR3 DNA reads TGTGCCAGCAGTGATCGGGGGCGTGCTGCCTACGAGCAGTACTTC.

Worth noting for this clonotype: With a far larger clone one base away, a read error is the likely cause. This chain connects TRBV7-3 to TRBJ2-7; 7 bases match TRBD1. The V gene end was trimmed by 5 bases and the J gene end by 7 bases; junction bases not matched to a gene: 17. The CDR3 consists of 16 residues. Germline V gives CDR1 SGHTA, CDR2 FQGTGA. CDR3 coding DNA: TGTGCCAGCAGCCTTACACAGGGGACACGATACAATGAGCAGTACTTC. Amino acid sequence: CASSLTQGTRYNEQYF. The variable domain in full, with the rest retrieved from reference TRBV7-3 and TRBJ2-7, is GAGVSQTPSNKVTEKGKYVELRCDPISGHTALYWYRQSLGQGPEFLIYFQGTGAADDSGLPNDRFFAVRPEGSVSTLKIQRTERGDSAVYLCASSLTQGTRYNEQYFGPGTRLTVT.

About this clonotype itself: A read error is likely here: a far larger clone is one base away. This chain uses TRBV28 with TRBJ2-1; D unclear. Germline assignment: CDR1 MDHEN and CDR2 SYDVKM. CDR3 length equals 13 residues. CDR3 DNA: TGTGCCACCGCAGAATGGGCGGTTAACGAGCAGAACTTC. This gives the protein CATAEWAVNEQNF. The entire variable domain, with the rest obtained from reference TRBV28 and TRBJ2-1, is as follows: DVKVTQSSRYLVKRTGEKVFLECVQDMDHENMFWYRQDPGLGLRLIYFSYDVKMKEKGDIPEGYSVSREKKERFSLILESASTNQTSMYLCATAEWAVNEQNFGPGTRLTVL.

This clonotype was observed many times. The CDR3 DNA reads as TGCGCCAGCAGCCAGGAGTCGGGGACCAATGAGCAGTTCTTC. Protein product: CASSQESGTNEQFF. The rearrangement joins TRBV4-1 to TRBJ2-1; D may be TRBD1 or TRBD2 (5 bases each). Trimming took 3 bases from V and 6 from J, leaving 12 bases between them. CDR1 MGHRA and CDR2 YSYEKL come from the germline V gene. There are 14 residues in the CDR3.

The gene calls are TRBV28 and TRBJ2-1; a possible D gene is TRBD2 (5 bases). Germline assignment: CDR1 MDHEN and CDR2 SYDVKM. The CDR3 spans 12 residues. Trimming pared 9 bases from V and 6 bases from J, leaving 12 bases between. CDR3 nucleotides: TGTGCCAGTGTGGACTCCCTCAATGAGCAGTTCTTC. It encodes CASVDSLNEQFF. The variable domain in full, with the rest retrieved from reference TRBV28 and TRBJ2-1, is DVKVTQSSRYLVKRTGEKVFLECVQDMDHENMFWYRQDPGLGLRLIYFSYDVKMKEKGDIPEGYSVSREKKERFSLILESASTNQTSMYLCASVDSLNEQFFGPGTRLTVL.

The chain joins TRBV4-3 to TRBJ2-2; 8 nucleotides align to TRBD1. J lost 9 bases, V lost 0 bases, and 18 bases had no gene match. The CDR3 is 19 amino acids. The V gene's germline CDR1 is LGHNA and CDR2 YSLEER. The CDR3 region is CASSQDAHPGTGVSRELFF. Written as DNA, the CDR3 is TGCGCCAGCAGCCAAGACGCCCACCCCGGGACAGGAGTGTCGCGGGAGCTGTTTTTT.

This clonotype is categorized as medium-sized. The rearrangement joins TRBV9 to TRBJ2-4, with 11 bases lining up with TRBD2. CDR3 length equals 17 residues. Germline V gives CDR1 SGDLS, CDR2 YYNGEE. The V and J ends lost 0 bases and 8 bases, in that order; junction bases with no gene match: 10. The CDR3: CASSVGVTGTSGDIQYF. In DNA form, the CDR3 reads TGTGCCAGCAGCGTAGGTGTGACCGGGACTAGCGGAGACATTCAGTACTTC.

By share of the sample, this clonotype is medium-sized (0.01 to 0.1%). The gene calls are TRBV12-3 or TRBV12-4 and TRBJ1-6; TRBD1 aligns across 7 bases. Germline trimming cut 2 bases from V and 10 bases from J; bases unmatched to any gene: 8. CDR3 length: 15 residues. Written as DNA, the CDR3 is TGTGCCAGCAGTTTACGAGGGGGCGGGCGATCACCCCTCCACTTT. This gives the protein CASSLRGGGRSPLHF.

The chain recombines TRBV28 with TRBJ2-1; TRBD2 matches at 11 bases. The junction had 11 bases not matched to a gene; V was cut back by 5 bases and J by 2 bases. The CDR3 is 18 residues long. Germline V gene sequence: CDR1 MDHEN, CDR2 SYDVKM. CDR3 region: CASSGGLAGGLAYNEQFF. The CDR3 coding sequence is TGTGCCAGCAGTGGGGGGCTAGCGGGGGGACTGGCCTACAATGAGCAGTTCTTC.

The V gene is TRBV6-2 or TRBV6-3, the J gene TRBJ2-7; TRBD2 matches at 13 bases. After removal of 6 bases from V and 4 bases from J, the junction contained 9 bases not matched to a gene. Germline lookup yields CDR1 MNHEY and CDR2 SVGEGT. The CDR3 has 16 residues. The CDR3 sequence: CASSRHGTSGTYEQYF. CDR3 bases: TGTGCCAGCAGCCGGCATGGGACTAGCGGGACGTACGAGCAGTACTTC.

This clonotype was seen just once. Since a far larger clone is one base different, this is likely a read error. The J gene is TRBJ2-1, the V gene TRBV5-4; no clear D. Trimming pared 0 bases from V and 13 bases from J, leaving 20 bases between. The CDR3 has 15 amino acids. CDR1 is SGHNT, CDR2 YYREEE, per germline (reference sequence). The CDR3 coding sequence is TGTGCCAGCAGCTTGGAGCAGGTGCGCACAGAGACCCAGTTCTTC. Its translation: CASSLEQVRTETQFF.

In its sample, this clonotype ranks as medium-sized. The chain couples TRBV4-2 to TRBJ2-1, with 8 positions matching TRBD2. The V segment lost 4 bases and the J segment 2 bases; nucleotides outside the gene matches: 7. Germline V gene data show CDR1 as LGHNA and CDR2 as YNFKEQ. The CDR3 extends over 16 amino acids. The CDR3 sequence: CASSLQSGGPYNEQFF. DNA for the CDR3: TGTGCCAGCAGCCTCCAGTCGGGGGGGCCCTACAATGAGCAGTTCTTC.

This clonotype has at least ten counts. The rearrangement uses TRBV28 and TRBJ1-4; D not resolved. Deletions cut 4 bases from V and 0 bases from J, with 12 bases between. Germline V gene data show CDR1 as MDHEN and CDR2 as SYDVKM. The CDR3 has 16 amino acids. CDR3 in DNA: TGTGCCAGCAGTTCCCGACTGATGTCAACTAATGAAAAACTGTTTTTT. Translated, it gives CASSSRLMSTNEKLFF.